The 6 T cell receptor beta chains below come from one sample, sequenced in a study of Ad26.COV2.S vaccination and SARS-CoV-2 variants. This sample's treatment: roughly 19 received Ad26.COV2.S at low or high dose, single or two shots; 5 received placebo; per-sample allocation not given. Samples came from day 63 after the first vaccine or placebo injection. Some clones are missing from TCRdb's copy, which holds only in-frame ones; the method was immunoSEQ multiplex PCR. Of roughly 400,000 clones in the sample, less than 95% are singletons; the top ten hold less than 4.5%. The starting material was peripheral blood, obtained in a trial of Ad26.COV2.S vaccine versus placebo. The receptors derive from a person between 18 and 65 years old who received the Ad26.COV2.S COVID-19 vaccine or a placebo.

The chain carries TRBV15 and TRBJ2-3; perhaps TRBD2 as D (6 bases). The CDR3 sequence is 14 residues long. Trimming pared 4 bases from V and 7 bases from J, leaving 15 bases between. Germline-derived CDR1 and CDR2 are LNHNV and YYDKDF (reference sequence). This CDR3 reads CATSIIGGRYTQYF. The DNA of the CDR3 is TGTGCCACCAGCATCATCGGGGGTAGATATACGCAGTATTTT.

The chain links TRBV28 to TRBJ2-4; TRBD2 might be the D (7 bases). Germline CDR1 is MDHEN and CDR2 is SYDVKM. The CDR3 covers 14 residues. The ends were cut back, 11 bases at V and 2 bases at J, with 16 bases in the middle. In nucleotides, the CDR3 is TGTGCCCTGGGGGCGGGAGCTTCCAAAAACATTCAGTACTTC. Amino acids: CALGAGASKNIQYF.

V and J are TRBV6-1 and TRBJ1-6; D is perhaps TRBD1 (6 bases). V was clipped by 2 bases and J by 8 bases, with 16 bases between them. Germline V gives CDR1 MNHNS, CDR2 SASEGT. This CDR3 contains 16 residues. The CDR3 DNA reads as TGTGCCAGCAGTGAATTTCGCAGGGGAGTGGATTCACCCCTCCACTTT. This codes for CASSEFRRGVDSPLHF.

This clone occurred once. The chain recombines TRBV3-1 (or the pseudogene TRBV3-2) with TRBJ2-3; 12 positions match TRBD2. Germline V lookup: CDR1 LGHDT, CDR2 YNNKEL (reference sequence). V shed 2 bases, J shed 4 bases, and the junction held 7 bases outside the gene matches. The CDR3 is 17 amino acids. The CDR3: CASSQKTSGRCSDTQYF. The CDR3 nucleotides are TGTGCCAGCAGCCAAAAGACTAGCGGGAGATGTTCAGATACGCAGTATTTT.

This rearrangement joins TRBV5-1 to TRBJ2-1, with TRBD1 identical over 9 bases. The CDR3 runs 17 residues. Germline trimming cut 3 bases from V and 4 bases from J; bases unmatched to any gene: 11. Germline V gene lookup returns CDR1 SGHRS and CDR2 YFSETQ. The CDR3 nucleotides read TGCGCCAGCAGCTCCTGGACAGGGGAGACTCCATACAATGAGCAGTTCTTC. It specifies CASSSWTGETPYNEQFF. The full variable domain, its missing parts supplied by reference TRBV5-1 and TRBJ2-1, is KAGVTQTPRYLIKTRGQQVTLSCSPISGHRSVSWYQQTPGQGLQFLFEYFSETQRNKGNFPGRFSGRQFSNSRSEMNVSTLELGDSALYLCASSSWTGETPYNEQFFGPGTRLTVL.

The V gene is TRBV4-2, the J gene TRBJ2-1; 10 positions match TRBD2. The trim removed 1 base at V and 4 bases at J, leaving 4 bases unmatched. Germline-derived CDR1 and CDR2 are LGHNA and YNFKEQ. The CDR3 spans 16 residues. CDR3 sequence (DNA): TGTGCCAGCAGCCAAGGACGGACTAGCGGATACAATGAGCAGTTCTTC. Its protein product is CASSQGRTSGYNEQFF.